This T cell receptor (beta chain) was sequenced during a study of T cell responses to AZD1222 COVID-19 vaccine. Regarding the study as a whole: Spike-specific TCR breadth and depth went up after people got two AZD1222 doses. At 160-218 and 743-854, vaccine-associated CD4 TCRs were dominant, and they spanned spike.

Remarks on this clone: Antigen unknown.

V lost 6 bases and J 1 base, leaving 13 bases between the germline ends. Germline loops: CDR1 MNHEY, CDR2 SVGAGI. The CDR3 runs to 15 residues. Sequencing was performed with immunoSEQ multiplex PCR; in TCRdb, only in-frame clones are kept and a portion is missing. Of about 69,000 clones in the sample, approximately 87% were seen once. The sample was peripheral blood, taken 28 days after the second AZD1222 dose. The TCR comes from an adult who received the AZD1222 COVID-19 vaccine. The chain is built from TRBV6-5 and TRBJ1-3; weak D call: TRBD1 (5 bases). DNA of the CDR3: TGTGCCAGCAGGGTGGGACTTGATTCTGGAAACACCATATATTTT. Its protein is CASRVGLDSGNTIYF.